This T cell receptor (beta chain) was captured in a study of blood T cell dynamics during melanoma immunotherapy. Whole-study results and caveats: Whether repertoire-driving clones were melanoma-specific could not be determined.

Time point noted: pre-treatment baseline. One draw preceded checkpoint blockade; another followed its first cycle at week 3. Some clones are missing from TCRdb's copy, which holds only in-frame ones; the method was immunoSEQ multiplex PCR. The table shows some 15,000 clones, with under 90% occurring only once. This CDR3 spans 15 amino acids. The junction had 10 bases not matched to a gene; V was cut back by 4 bases and J by 9 bases. Germline CDR1 and CDR2: SGHDT and YYEEEE. In the case of this clone: Its target is not known.

The receptor comes from a human donor with melanoma. The chain couples TRBV5-6 to TRBJ1-6; TRBD1 agrees at 7 bases. The input for sequencing was blood, taken from a patient treated with checkpoint blockade. The CDR3 loop reads CASSHRQGGSSPLHF. Written as DNA, the CDR3 is TGTGCCAGCAGCCACCGACAGGGTGGAAGTTCACCCCTCCACTTT.